The 9 T cell receptor beta chains in this list originate from one sample, sequenced in a study of shared clonotypes between healthy human individuals. Repertoires were generated with immunoSEQ multiplex PCR, while TCRdb's copy carries only in-frame clones and drops some. The sample has over a million clones; more than 95% are singletons. Sequencing input: naive CD4+ T cells sorted from blood. Subset denoted: CD45RA+ positively selected. These receptors were obtained from a man aged 25 to 40 in good health.

The chain couples TRBV5-1 to TRBJ2-7; the D gene is possibly TRBD2 (6 bases). Germline assignment: CDR1 SGHRS and CDR2 YFSETQ. The CDR3 spans 14 residues. Trimming shortened V by 0 bases and J by 7 bases, and 14 bases separated the two germline ends. The CDR3 region is CASSLAVTGREQYF. CDR3 in DNA: TGCGCCAGCAGCTTGGCAGTCACGGGGAGGGAGCAGTACTTC.

V usage is TRBV27 and J usage is TRBJ2-7; D remains unclear. Trimming stripped 0 bases from V and 3 bases from J, with 12 bases between. Looked up from germline, CDR1 is MNHEY and CDR2 is SMNVEV (reference sequence). The CDR3 length is 15 residues. The chain's CDR3 is CASSLSEDGIYEQYF. CDR3 bases: TGTGCCAGCAGTTTATCTGAGGACGGAATCTACGAGCAGTACTTC.

V and J are TRBV9 and TRBJ2-3, with TRBD2 identical over 7 bases. The CDR3 is 15 residues long. The germline gives CDR1 SGDLS, CDR2 YYNGEE. V gave up 4 bases and J gave up 2 bases; unmatched junction bases: 7. CDR3 sequence (DNA): TGTGCCAGCAGCCCCCAGACTAGCCCCACAGATACGCAGTATTTT. Its protein is CASSPQTSPTDTQYF. Combining the CDR3 with reference TRBV9 and TRBJ2-3 gives the whole variable domain DSGVTQTPKHLITATGQRVTLRCSPRSGDLSVYWYQQSLDQGLQFLIQYYNGEERAKGNILERFSAQQFPDLHSELNLSSLELGDSALYFCASSPQTSPTDTQYFGPGTRLTVL.

The chain recombines TRBV2 with TRBJ2-3; D tentatively reads TRBD1 or TRBD2 (5 bases each). The germline V gene encodes CDR1 SNHLY and CDR2 FYNNEI. V dropped 1 base and J dropped 5 bases, with 16 bases sitting between them. CDR3 length: 16 residues. The CDR3 DNA is TGTGCCAGCAGTGAAGGGCTCAGGGAGATGGTAGATACGCAGTATTTT. As protein: CASSEGLREMVDTQYF.

V usage is TRBV11-2 and J usage is TRBJ1-4, with D possibly TRBD1 on 5 matching bases. Germline loops: CDR1 SGHAT, CDR2 FQNNGV. CDR3 length: 15 residues. The ends were cut back, 5 bases at V and 4 bases at J, with 14 bases in the middle. The CDR3 nucleotides are TGTGCCAGCAGCCCCCTTCGGGACGGTAATGAAAAACTGTTTTTT. Encoded protein: CASSPLRDGNEKLFF.

This clone was counted once. This chain uses TRBV27 with TRBJ2-7, with 11 bases matching TRBD1. Germline lookup yields CDR1 MNHEY and CDR2 SMNVEV (reference sequence). The CDR3 totals 18 residues. Germline trimming cut 2 bases from V and 3 bases from J; bases unmatched to any gene: 12. For the CDR3, the DNA is TGTGCCAGCAGTTTAGGCAGGGGTAGGACAGGGGGCTACTACGAGCAGTACTTC. Translation gives CASSLGRGRTGGYYEQYF.

The chain carries TRBV5-4 and TRBJ2-7; TRBD2 agrees at 10 bases. This CDR3 has 14 residues. CDR1 is SGHNT and CDR2 is YYREEE in the germline V gene (reference sequence). The J segment lost 7 bases and the V segment lost 2 bases, leaving 6 bases of the junction unmatched. The CDR3 here is CASSFGLAEGEQYF. Written as DNA, the CDR3 is TGTGCCAGCAGCTTTGGACTAGCGGAGGGGGAGCAGTACTTC.

The chain employs TRBV7-2 and TRBJ2-7, with 7 bases that match TRBD1. The ends lost 3 bases at V and 6 bases at J; junction bases unmatched: 11. This CDR3 region has 15 residues. Per germline, CDR1 SGHTA and CDR2 FQGNSA. In nucleotides, the CDR3 is TGTGCCAGCAGCTTCCGCCGGGACAGCTTTTCCGAGCAGTACTTC. Residues: CASSFRRDSFSEQYF.

The chain has TRBV6-1 and TRBJ2-7; D is undetermined. CDR3 size: 11 residues. V lost 7 bases and J 3 bases, leaving 7 bases between the germline ends. Germline V gives CDR1 MNHNS, CDR2 SASEGT. Here the CDR3 reads CASTNDYEQYF. In nucleotides, the CDR3 is TGTGCCAGCACAAACGACTACGAGCAGTACTTC.